The sequence of this T cell receptor (beta chain) was determined in a study of Graves' ophthalmopathy and Graves' hyperthyroidism. The CDR3 is 14 residues long. In germline, CDR1 is DFQATT, CDR2 SNEGSKA (reference sequence). After removal of 5 bases from V and 4 bases from J, the junction contained 7 bases not matched to a gene. This clonotype was seen repeatedly, ten times or more. RNA transcripts provided the template for amplifying TCR beta CDR3 regions. The library came from an HTBI-primed first-round RT-PCR and a second-round multiplex PCR. TCRdb independently ran MiXCR on the multiplex PCR reads; one entry per CDR3 protein. The repertoire includes hundreds of thousands of distinct CDR3 sequences, approximately 22% of them detected once, and more than 5.5% sits in the top ten.

The clonotype comes from a woman younger than 35 with stable Graves' hyperthyroidism. Some clones in this sample may be carry-over from other donors' samples. The sequenced sample consisted of peripheral blood. The chain recombines TRBV20-1 with TRBJ2-7; 11 bases match TRBD2. CDR3 bases: TGCAGTGCTTATAGCGGGAGGGCGTCGTACGAGCAGTACTTC. Translated, it gives CSAYSGRASYEQYF.